Shown below are 2 T cell receptor beta chains from a single sample sequenced in a study of blood T cell repertoires in COVID-19. Profiled with immunoSEQ multiplex PCR; TCRdb holds only in-frame clones, not every one. The sample consists of about 90,000 clones, 80% of them appearing once. Sequenced input: peripheral blood. These receptors came from a woman aged 65 to 85 with acute or convalescent COVID-19.

The rearrangement uses TRBV6-2 or TRBV6-3 and TRBJ2-7; a weak D match, TRBD2 (6 bases). The CDR3 extends over 15 amino acids. CDR1 is MNHEY and CDR2 is SVGEGT in the germline V gene. Trimming stripped 5 bases from V and 2 bases from J, with 16 bases between. Written as DNA, the CDR3 is TGTGCCAGCAGTAAAAGCGGGCGGCCGACCTACGAGCAGTACTTC. Protein: CASSKSGRPTYEQYF.

This chain links TRBV6-5 with TRBJ1-5; D is perhaps TRBD1 (6 bases). From germline, CDR1 is MNHEY and CDR2 SVGAGI. CDR3 length equals 14 residues. V lost 6 bases and J lost 0, with 9 bases in between. CDR3 in amino acids: CASSPTGSNQPQHF. CDR3 nucleotides: TGTGCCAGCAGCCCGACAGGTAGCAATCAGCCCCAGCATTTT.